A single sample is the source of the 14 T cell receptor beta chains below, sequenced in a study of cytomegalovirus exposure and HLA in healthy donors. The PCR was carried out with 60 Vbeta primers and 13 Jbeta primers. The method was immunoSEQ multiplex PCR; TCRdb's version includes in-frame clones alone and lacks a portion of them. The sample yields 90,000 to 120,000 clones, roughly 70% seen once. Input material: PBMCs. The receptors were sampled from a woman aged 40 to 50 in good health and CMV-seropositive.

The DNA of the CDR3 is TGTGCCTGGAGCGGACAGGGGTCGGGCGGGGAGCTGTTTTTT. It encodes CAWSGQGSGGELFF. V usage is TRBV30 and J usage is TRBJ2-2; the match to TRBD1 covers 9 bases. The CDR3 extends over 14 amino acids. Per germline, CDR1 GTSNPN and CDR2 SVGIG (reference sequence). Trimming took 3 bases from V and 7 from J; bases not matched to a gene: 6.

About this clone: One end of the junction is discordant with germline, which a read error may explain. The identical CDR3 is also encoded by other nucleotide sequences in the sample. This sequence joins TRBV10-1 and TRBJ1-4; D possibly corresponds to TRBD1 (6 bases). The CDR3 loop spans 13 amino acids. Germline lookup yields CDR1 WNHNN and CDR2 SYGVQD (reference sequence). CDR3 region: CASPQGSNEKLFF. The CDR3 coding sequence is TGTGCCAGCCCACAGGGATCTAATGAAAAACTGTTTTTT.

The chain has TRBV7-8 and TRBJ2-7; no clear D gene. V lost 9 bases, J lost 0 bases, and 12 bases lay in between. The CDR3 runs to 13 residues. In germline, CDR1 is SGHVS, CDR2 FQNEAQ. This CDR3 reads CASLQAASYEQYF. The CDR3 DNA reads TGTGCCAGTCTCCAGGCCGCCTCCTACGAGCAGTACTTC.

J is TRBJ1-4 and V is TRBV15; 8 bases line up with TRBD1. The CDR3 covers 17 residues. With V trimmed by 8 bases and J by 0 bases, 11 bases remained unmatched. Germline CDR1 reads LNHNV; CDR2 reads YYDKDF (reference sequence). This CDR3 reads CATGTGPLVATNEKLFF. DNA of the CDR3: TGTGCCACCGGGACAGGCCCCTTAGTTGCAACTAATGAAAAACTGTTTTTT.

Here the CDR3 DNA reads TGTGCCAGCACCAGGACACCAACTAATGAAAAACTGTTTTTT. The encoded protein is CASTRTPTNEKLFF. The chain has TRBV6-1 and TRBJ1-4, with a tentative D call TRBD1 (5 bases). V lost 7 bases, J lost 0 bases, and 9 bases lay in between. The CDR3 sequence is 14 residues long. The germline V gene has CDR1 MNHNS and CDR2 SASEGT.

The chain links TRBV11-2 to TRBJ1-2; TRBD1 matches 10 bases. The V and J ends lost 5 bases and 2 bases, in that order; junction bases with no gene match: 14. This CDR3 is 18 amino acids long. In germline, CDR1 is SGHAT, CDR2 FQNNGV. In DNA, the CDR3 is TGTGCCAGCAGCCACATCCGGGACAGGGGTCGGAAGAACTATGGCTACACCTTC. This sequence encodes CASSHIRDRGRKNYGYTF.

The genes are TRBV6-1 and TRBJ1-1, with TRBD1 matching over 7 bases. J was trimmed by 1 base and V by 4 bases; bases with no gene match: 3. Per germline, CDR1 MNHNS and CDR2 SASEGT. The CDR3 has 14 residues. The chain's CDR3 is CASSAGQANTEAFF. The CDR3 DNA follows: TGTGCCAGCAGTGCCGGACAGGCGAACACTGAAGCTTTCTTT.

This clone was recorded once. The rearrangement links TRBV30 to TRBJ2-1, with 10 positions matching TRBD2. CDR1 is GTSNPN and CDR2 is SVGIG in the germline V gene (reference sequence). The V segment lost 0 bases and the J segment 3 bases; nucleotides outside the gene matches: 8. The CDR3 loop spans 17 amino acids. This CDR3 reads CAWSVSSGGAFYNEQFF. CDR3 sequence (DNA): TGTGCCTGGAGTGTATCCAGCGGGGGGGCCTTCTACAATGAGCAGTTCTTC.

The chain uses TRBV6-6 and TRBJ1-4; 9 bases fit TRBD1. The CDR3 spans 14 residues. CDR1 and CDR2 from the germline V gene are MNHNY and SVGAGI (reference sequence). V lost 7 bases to trimming and J lost 9 bases; unmatched junction nucleotides: 9. The chain's CDR3 is CASKDRGGRQKLFF. The CDR3 nucleotides are TGTGCCAGCAAGGACAGGGGAGGTCGTCAAAAACTGTTTTTT.

V and J are TRBV5-1 and TRBJ2-6, with 7 bases aligning to TRBD2. Trimming at V came to 4 bases and at J to 1 base, leaving 2 bases not matched to a gene. The CDR3 is 15 amino acids. Germline CDR1 SGHRS, CDR2 YFSETQ. In DNA, the CDR3 is TGCGCCAGCAGCACCGGGGGGTCTGGGGCCAACGTCCTGACTTTC. It yields the protein CASSTGGSGANVLTF.

This chain links TRBV5-6 with TRBJ1-6; D may be TRBD1 (5 bases). Germline V gene data show CDR1 as SGHDT and CDR2 as YYEEEE. The CDR3 consists of 15 residues. V was pared by 4 bases and J by 7 bases, with 15 bases between. The CDR3 loop reads CASSQTGLRNSPLHF. The CDR3 coding sequence is TGTGCCAGCAGCCAAACGGGACTCCGGAATTCACCCCTCCACTTT.

This chain connects TRBV19 to TRBJ1-6, with TRBD1 as a possible D gene (5 bases). The V gene lost 6 bases and the J gene lost 7 bases, with 16 bases spanning the gap. The CDR3 consists of 15 residues. The germline V gene encodes CDR1 LNHDA and CDR2 SQIVND (reference sequence). For the CDR3, the DNA is TGTGCCAGTAGCCAGGAACAAGCAGGGAATTCACCCCTCCACTTT. Translating it yields CASSQEQAGNSPLHF.

The V call is TRBV10-3, the J call TRBJ2-7; 7 positions match TRBD1. The CDR3 length is 13 residues. With V trimmed by 6 bases and J by 3 bases, 5 bases remained unmatched. Germline CDR1 and CDR2: ENHRY and SYGVKD. The CDR3 DNA reads as TGTGCCATCAGCCCGGGACAGTACTACGAGCAGTACTTC. Amino acid sequence: CAISPGQYYEQYF.

This clone was detected a few times. V is TRBV29-1 and J is TRBJ1-1; D not resolved. V lost 7 bases and J lost 6, with 24 bases in between. Germline CDR1 is SQVTM and CDR2 is ANQGSEA. The CDR3 runs 15 residues. Here the CDR3 DNA reads TGCAGCGCCATCAACGGGTTCTCACGTGAGGCTGAAGCTTTCTTT. The encoded protein is CSAINGFSREAEAFF.